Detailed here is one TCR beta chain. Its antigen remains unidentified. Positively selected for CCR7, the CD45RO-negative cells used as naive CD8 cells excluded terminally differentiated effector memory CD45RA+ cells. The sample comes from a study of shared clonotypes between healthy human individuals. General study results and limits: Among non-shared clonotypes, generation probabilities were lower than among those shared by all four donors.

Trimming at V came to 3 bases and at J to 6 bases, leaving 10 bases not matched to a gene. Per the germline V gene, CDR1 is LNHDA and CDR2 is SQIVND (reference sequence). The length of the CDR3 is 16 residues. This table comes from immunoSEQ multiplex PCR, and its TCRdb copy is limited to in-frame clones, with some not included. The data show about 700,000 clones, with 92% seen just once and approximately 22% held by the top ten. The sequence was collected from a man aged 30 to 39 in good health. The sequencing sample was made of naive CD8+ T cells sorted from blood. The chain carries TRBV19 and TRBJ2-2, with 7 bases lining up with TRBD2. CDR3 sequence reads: CASSIFAGVSPGELFF. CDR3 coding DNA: TGTGCCAGTAGTATTTTCGCGGGAGTCAGCCCCGGGGAGCTGTTTTTT.